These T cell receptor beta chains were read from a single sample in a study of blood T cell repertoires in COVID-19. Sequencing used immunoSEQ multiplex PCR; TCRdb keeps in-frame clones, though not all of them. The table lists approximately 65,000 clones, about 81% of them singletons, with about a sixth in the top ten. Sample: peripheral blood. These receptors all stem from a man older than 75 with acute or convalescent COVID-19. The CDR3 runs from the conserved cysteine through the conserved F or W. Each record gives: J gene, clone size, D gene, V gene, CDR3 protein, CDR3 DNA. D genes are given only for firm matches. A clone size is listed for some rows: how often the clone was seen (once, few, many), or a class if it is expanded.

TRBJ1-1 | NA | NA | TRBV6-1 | CASSESGVETEAFF | TGTGCCAGCAGTGAATCAGGGGTTGAGACTGAAGCTTTCTTT
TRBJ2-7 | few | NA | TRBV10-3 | CAIRREPYEQYF | TGTGCCATCCGCCGGGAACCCTACGAGCAGTACTTC
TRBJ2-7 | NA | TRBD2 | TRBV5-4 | CASSLGLAGGPLSYEQYF | TGTGCCAGCAGCTTGGGCCTAGCGGGAGGGCCTTTATCCTACGAGCAGTACTTC
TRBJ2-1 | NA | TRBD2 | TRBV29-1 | CSVFGLAGGQSSYNEQFF | TGCAGCGTTTTCGGGCTAGCGGGAGGTCAGAGCTCCTACAATGAGCAGTTCTTC
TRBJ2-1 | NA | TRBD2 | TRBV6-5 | CASSLLAEHNEQFF | TGTGCCAGCAGCCTACTAGCGGAGCACAATGAGCAGTTCTTC
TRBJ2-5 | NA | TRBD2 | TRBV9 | CASSVGASGRAHETQYF | TGTGCCAGCAGCGTAGGGGCTAGCGGGAGGGCCCATGAGACCCAGTACTTC
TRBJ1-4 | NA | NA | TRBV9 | CASSLPAPGGEKLFF | TGTGCCAGCAGCCTCCCTGCCCCGGGAGGGGAAAAACTGTTTTTT
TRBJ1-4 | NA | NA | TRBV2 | CASSRNGGEKLFF | TGTGCCAGCTCCAGGAACGGGGGGGAAAAACTGTTTTTT
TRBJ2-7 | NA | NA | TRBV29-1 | CSSQGGDGTYEQYF | TGCAGCTCACAGGGGGGGGACGGTACCTACGAGCAGTACTTC
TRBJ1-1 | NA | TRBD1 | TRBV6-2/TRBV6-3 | CASSWDRNTEAFF | TGTGCCAGCAGCTGGGACAGAAACACTGAAGCTTTCTTT
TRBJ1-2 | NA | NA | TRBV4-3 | CASSQDPQARDGYTF | TGCGCCAGCAGCCAAGATCCACAGGCTCGGGATGGCTACACCTTC
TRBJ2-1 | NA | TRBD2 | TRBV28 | CASSRGGASYNEQFF | TGTGCCAGCAGCCGGGGAGGGGCTTCCTACAATGAGCAGTTCTTC
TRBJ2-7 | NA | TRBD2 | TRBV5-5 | CASSQGTSGRPYEQYF | TGTGCCAGCAGTCAGGGGACTAGCGGGAGACCCTACGAGCAGTACTTC
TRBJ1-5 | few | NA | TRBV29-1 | CSVLVAGNQPQHF | TGCAGCGTATTGGTTGCGGGCAATCAGCCCCAGCATTTT
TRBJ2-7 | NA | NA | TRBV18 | CASSPGTGYEQYF | TGTGCCAGCTCACCCGGGACTGGCTACGAGCAGTACTTC
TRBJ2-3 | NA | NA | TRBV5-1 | CASSLGGHDTQYF | TGCGCCAGCAGCTTGGGTGGGCATGATACGCAGTATTTT
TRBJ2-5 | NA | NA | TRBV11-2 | CASSWPGRGKGETQYF | TGTGCCAGCAGCTGGCCGGGCAGGGGTAAAGGGGAGACCCAGTACTTC
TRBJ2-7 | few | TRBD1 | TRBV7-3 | CASSSGTGKTYEQYF | TGTGCCAGCAGCTCCGGGACAGGCAAGACCTACGAGCAGTACTTC
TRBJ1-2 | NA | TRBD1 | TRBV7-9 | CASSPRQGHGYTF | TGTGCCAGCAGCCCGAGACAGGGCCATGGCTACACCTTC
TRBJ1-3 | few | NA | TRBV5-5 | CASIEGPQGVGNTIYF | TGTGCCAGCATCGAGGGGCCACAGGGTGTTGGAAACACCATATATTTT
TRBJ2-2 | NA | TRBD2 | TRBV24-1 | CATSEAGANTGELFF | TGTGCCACCAGTGAGGCGGGGGCGAACACCGGGGAGCTGTTTTTT
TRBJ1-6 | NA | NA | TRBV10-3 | CATRRGRNSPLHF | TGTGCCACCAGGAGGGGGAGAAATTCACCCCTCCACTTT
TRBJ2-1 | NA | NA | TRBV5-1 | CASSLAQGGYNEQFF | TGCGCCAGCAGCTTGGCCCAGGGAGGCTACAATGAGCAGTTCTTC
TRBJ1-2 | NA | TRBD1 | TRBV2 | CASRTGGGDGYTF | TGTGCCAGCAGAACAGGGGGCGGTGATGGCTACACCTTC
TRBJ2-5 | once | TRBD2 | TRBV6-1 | CASNEAGGGQETQYF | TGTGCCAGCAATGAAGCGGGGGGGGGTCAAGAGACCCAGTACTTC
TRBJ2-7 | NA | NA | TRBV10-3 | CAISESVAGFLHEQYF | TGTGCCATCAGTGAGTCTGTAGCAGGGTTTCTCCACGAGCAGTACTTC